The 23 T cell receptor beta chains reported below all come from one sample, sequenced in a study of high-grade serous ovarian cancer treatment subgroups. The tumor samples were collected prior to definitive surgery or chemotherapy. TCRdb's copy holds only in-frame clones and misses some; the assay was immunoSEQ multiplex PCR. The table lists fewer than 20,000 clones, roughly 70% of them singletons. The sequenced material came from tumor tissue. These receptors all stem from a human donor with high-grade serous ovarian cancer.

By frequency in the sample, this clone is medium-sized. The rearrangement links TRBV2 to TRBJ1-2; 10 bases are a match to TRBD1. This CDR3 spans 15 amino acids. Per germline, CDR1 SNHLY and CDR2 FYNNEI. The ends lost 5 bases at V and 2 bases at J; junction bases unmatched: 5. CDR3 sequence (DNA): TGTGCCAGCAGTAAGCAGACAGGGGGCAACTATGGCTACACCTTC. This translates into CASSKQTGGNYGYTF.

This chain connects TRBV4-1 to TRBJ1-1; maybe TRBD1 (6 bases). From germline, CDR1 is MGHRA and CDR2 YSYEKL. Deletions cut 8 bases from V and 0 bases from J, with 16 bases between. The CDR3 consists of 15 residues. The CDR3 region is CASGLTGTMNTEAFF. The CDR3 nucleotides are TGCGCCAGCGGGTTAACCGGGACAATGAACACTGAAGCTTTCTTT.

This clone has just one count. The rearrangement uses TRBV4-1 and TRBJ1-1; D not resolved. In germline, CDR1 is MGHRA, CDR2 YSYEKL. The CDR3 covers 16 residues. With 3 bases removed from V and 5 bases from J, the gap between germline ends came to 19 bases. The CDR3 DNA reads as TGCGCCAGCAGCCAGGGAGGAGCGGAGGGAGTAACTGAAGCTTTCTTT. Its protein is CASSQGGAEGVTEAFF.

The chain carries TRBV5-6 and TRBJ1-5, with TRBD1 as a possible D gene (6 bases). The CDR3 contains 14 residues. Looked up from germline, CDR1 is SGHDT and CDR2 is YYEEEE. Deletions cut 4 bases from V and 6 bases from J, with 14 bases between. The CDR3 nucleotides are TGTGCCAGCAGCCGAGGGGGGGGACGTCAGCCCCAGCATTTT. This encodes CASSRGGGRQPQHF.

This clone was observed a handful of times. The V and J genes are TRBV21-1 and TRBJ2-1; the table's D call of TRBD2 was not tested on the DNA. TRBV21-1 is marked as a pseudogene. There are 14 residues in the CDR3. The CDR3 DNA sequence: TGTGCCAGCAGCAACAGCGGGGGTTACAATGAGCAGTTCTTC. It codes for CASSNSGGYNEQFF.

The chain employs TRBV7-3 and TRBJ2-2; 11 bases fit TRBD1. This CDR3 region has 16 residues. After removal of 5 bases from V and 5 bases from J, the junction contained 7 bases not matched to a gene. CDR1 and CDR2 from the germline V gene are SGHTA and FQGTGA. CDR3 nucleotide sequence: TGTGCCAGCAGCCCCCGGACAGGGGGCGTAACCGGGGAGCTGTTTTTT. This gives the protein CASSPRTGGVTGELFF.

The rearrangement joins TRBV19 to TRBJ2-2; 13 bases map to TRBD2. The germline V gene has CDR1 LNHDA and CDR2 SQIVND (reference sequence). CDR3 length: 16 amino acids. With V trimmed by 6 bases and J by 7 bases, 8 bases remained unmatched. CDR3 sequence reads: CASRPPGTSGVGELFF. The DNA for the CDR3 is TGTGCCAGTAGACCCCCCGGGACTAGCGGGGTCGGGGAGCTGTTTTTT.

The chain links TRBV28 to TRBJ2-7; 8 bases fit TRBD2. Per the germline V gene, CDR1 is MDHEN and CDR2 is SYDVKM. CDR3 length: 15 amino acids. V was pared by 5 bases and J by 2 bases, with 8 bases of the junction left unmatched. The CDR3 loop is CASSAFRGGTYEQYF. Here the CDR3 DNA reads TGTGCCAGCAGTGCTTTTCGCGGGGGGACCTACGAGCAGTACTTC.

The chain links TRBV7-2 to TRBJ2-3; D not certain. The V end was cut by 1 base, the J end by 8 bases, with 4 bases between. Germline V gene lookup returns CDR1 SGHTA and CDR2 FQGNSA. This CDR3 is 11 amino acids long. The CDR3: CASSLGGTQYF. CDR3 nucleotides: TGTGCCAGCAGCTTAGGCGGTACGCAGTATTTT.

The chain couples TRBV11-3 to TRBJ1-1; D remains unclear. The CDR3 has 14 residues. The V end was cut by 5 bases, the J end by 1 base, with 11 bases between. The germline gives CDR1 SGHNT, CDR2 YENEEA. CDR3 nucleotides: TGTGCCAGCAGCGTAGGGTATGAGAACACTGAAGCTTTCTTT. The encoded protein is CASSVGYENTEAFF.

The chain joins TRBV5-6 to TRBJ1-2, with 7 bases aligning to TRBD1. The junction had 6 bases not matched to a gene; V was cut back by 4 bases and J by 3 bases. The V gene's germline CDR1 is SGHDT and CDR2 YYEEEE. The CDR3 runs to 14 residues. The CDR3: CASSAQDRYYGYTF. In DNA, the CDR3 is TGTGCCAGCAGCGCCCAGGACAGGTACTATGGCTACACCTTC.

This clone was counted between two and nine times. The chain is built from TRBV18 and TRBJ1-1; D unclear. V lost 4 bases and J lost 1, with 10 bases in between. The CDR3 sequence is 14 residues long. The germline V gene encodes CDR1 KGHSH and CDR2 LQKENI. The CDR3 protein is CASSQRAQNTEAFF. DNA of the CDR3: TGTGCCAGCTCACAAAGGGCGCAGAACACTGAAGCTTTCTTT.

The gene calls are TRBV5-1 and TRBJ2-3; 7 bases align to TRBD1. CDR3 length equals 16 residues. Germline CDR1 and CDR2: SGHRS and YFSETQ. V was pared by 3 bases and J by 2 bases, with 9 bases of the junction left unmatched. As DNA, the CDR3 is TGCGCCAGCAGCTCCCTGACAGGGACATACACAGATACGCAGTATTTT. This codes for CASSSLTGTYTDTQYF.

The rearrangement joins TRBV5-4 to TRBJ2-6, with no clear D. Germline lookup yields CDR1 SGHNT and CDR2 YYREEE (reference sequence). The CDR3 sequence is 14 residues long. V dropped 1 base and J dropped 4 bases, with 6 bases sitting between them. CDR3 DNA sequence: TGTGCCAGCAGCTTGTTATCCGGGGCCAACGTCCTGACTTTC. Its protein product is CASSLLSGANVLTF. The full variable domain, rest sourced from reference TRBV5-4 and TRBJ2-6, is ETGVTQSPTHLIKTRGQQVTLRCSSQSGHNTVSWYQQALGQGPQFIFQYYREEENGRGNFPPRFSGLQFPNYSSELNVNALELDDSALYLCASSLLSGANVLTFGAGSRLTVL.

V and J are TRBV6-6 and TRBJ1-1; perhaps TRBD1 as D (5 bases). Trimming pared 7 bases from V and 10 bases from J, leaving 10 bases between. The CDR3 has 10 residues. The germline V gene has CDR1 MNHNY and CDR2 SVGAGI (reference sequence). The CDR3 protein is CASIAGRAFF. CDR3 sequence (DNA): TGTGCCAGCATCGCAGGGAGAGCTTTCTTT.

V and J are TRBV25-1 and TRBJ2-1; perhaps TRBD2 as D (5 bases). CDR3 size: 14 residues. Trimming left V 5 bases short and J 10 bases short, with 18 bases between. Germline values: CDR1 MGHDK, CDR2 SYGVNS. The CDR3 loop is CASSLSLRRSEQFF. Written as DNA, the CDR3 is TGTGCCAGCAGTCTTTCGTTAAGGAGGTCCGAGCAGTTCTTC.

This sequence joins TRBV7-2 and TRBJ1-4; 10 nucleotides agree with TRBD1. The J segment lost 1 base and the V segment lost 1 base, leaving 0 bases of the junction unmatched. CDR3 length: 16 amino acids. Germline CDR1 SGHTA, CDR2 FQGNSA. CDR3 protein: CASSLGTGGTNEKLFF. CDR3 in DNA: TGTGCCAGCAGCTTAGGGACAGGGGGAACTAATGAAAAACTGTTTTTT.

The rearrangement links TRBV7-9 to TRBJ2-3, with 13 bases lining up with TRBD2. Trimming removed 5 bases from V and 2 bases from J; junction bases left unmatched: 4. The CDR3 totals 16 residues. Germline V gene data show CDR1 as SEHNR and CDR2 as FQNEAQ (reference sequence). The CDR3 DNA is TGTGCCAGCAGCGAGGGGACTAGCGGGGTCACAGATACGCAGTATTTT. This translates into CASSEGTSGVTDTQYF. Drawing the rest from reference TRBV7-9 and TRBJ2-3, the complete variable domain is DTGVSQNPRHKITKRGQNVTFRCDPISEHNRLYWYRQTLGQGPEFLTYFQNEAQLEKSRLLSDRFSAERPKGSFSTLEIQRTEQGDSAMYLCASSEGTSGVTDTQYFGPGTRLTVL.

The chain combines TRBV9 with TRBJ2-5; tentative D call: TRBD1 (6 bases). Trimming took 0 bases from V and 4 from J, leaving 16 bases between them. The CDR3 runs to 16 residues. In germline, CDR1 is SGDLS, CDR2 YYNGEE. The CDR3 DNA reads as TGTGCCAGCAGCGTAGATGGGGGCACCAAGACAGAGACCCAGTACTTC. It is translated as CASSVDGGTKTETQYF.

In DNA form, the CDR3 reads TGTGCCAGCAGCTTACGGGGGCGCGGTGGCAACGTCCTGACTTTC. Amino acid sequence: CASSLRGRGGNVLTF. The V gene is TRBV13, the J gene TRBJ2-6, with D possibly being TRBD1 or TRBD2 (6 bases each). The CDR3 has 15 amino acids. The V end lost 2 bases, the J end lost 9 bases, and 14 bases lay between the germline ends. Per germline, CDR1 PRHDT and CDR2 FYEKMQ (reference sequence).

V usage is TRBV6-1 and J usage is TRBJ1-2; D is undetermined. CDR1 is MNHNS, CDR2 SASEGT, per germline. The germline V and J ends were trimmed by 4 bases and 4 bases, with 4 bases remaining between them. There are 11 residues in the CDR3. The CDR3 DNA sequence: TGTGCCAGCAGTGCTCTCTATGGCTACACCTTC. This translates into CASSALYGYTF.

The chain carries TRBV19 and TRBJ2-2; D not resolved. Germline CDR1 LNHDA, CDR2 SQIVND (reference sequence). Trimming took off 6 bases at V and 9 bases at J, with 11 bases between the two ends. CDR3 size: 12 residues. The CDR3 nucleotides read TGTGCCAGTAGCCCCCGCCAACGGGAGCTGTTTTTT. Amino acids: CASSPRQRELFF.

This clone turned up a few times. V and J are TRBV27 and TRBJ2-5; D gene uncertain. This CDR3 is built from 16 residues. V was trimmed by 5 bases and J by 1 base, leaving 17 bases between them. Germline loops: CDR1 MNHEY, CDR2 SMNVEV (reference sequence). CDR3 nucleotide sequence: TGTGCCAGCAGTCCCTCTATAGCAGGCTTCCAAGAGACCCAGTACTTC. Amino acid sequence: CASSPSIAGFQETQYF.